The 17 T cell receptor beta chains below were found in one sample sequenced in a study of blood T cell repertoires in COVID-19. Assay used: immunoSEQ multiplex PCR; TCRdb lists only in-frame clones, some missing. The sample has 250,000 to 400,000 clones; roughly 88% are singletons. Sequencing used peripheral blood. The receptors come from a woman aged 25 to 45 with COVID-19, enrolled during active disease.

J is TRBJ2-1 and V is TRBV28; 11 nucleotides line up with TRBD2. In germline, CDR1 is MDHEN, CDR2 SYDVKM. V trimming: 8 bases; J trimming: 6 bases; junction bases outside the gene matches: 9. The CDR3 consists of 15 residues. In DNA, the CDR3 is TGTGCCAGCTGTGTTCTAGCGGGGGGTTTCAATGAGCAGTTCTTC. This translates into CASCVLAGGFNEQFF.

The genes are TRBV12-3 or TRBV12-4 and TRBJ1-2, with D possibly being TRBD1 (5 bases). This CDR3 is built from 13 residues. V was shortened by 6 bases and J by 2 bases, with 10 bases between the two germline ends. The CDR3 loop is CASSLTDNYGYTF. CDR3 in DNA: TGTGCCAGCAGCCTGACAGACAACTATGGCTACACCTTC.

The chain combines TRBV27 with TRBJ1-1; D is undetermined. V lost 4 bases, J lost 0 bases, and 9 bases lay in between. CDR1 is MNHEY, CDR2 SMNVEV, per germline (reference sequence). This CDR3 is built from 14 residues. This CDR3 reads CASSSHRLNTEAFF. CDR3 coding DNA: TGTGCCAGCAGTTCACACAGATTGAACACTGAAGCTTTCTTT.

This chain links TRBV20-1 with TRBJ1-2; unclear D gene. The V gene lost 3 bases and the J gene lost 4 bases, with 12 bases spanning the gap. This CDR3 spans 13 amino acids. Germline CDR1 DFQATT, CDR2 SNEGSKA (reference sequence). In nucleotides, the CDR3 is TGCAGTGCTAGTTACACTCGGGGCTATGGCTACACCTTC. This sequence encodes CSASYTRGYGYTF.

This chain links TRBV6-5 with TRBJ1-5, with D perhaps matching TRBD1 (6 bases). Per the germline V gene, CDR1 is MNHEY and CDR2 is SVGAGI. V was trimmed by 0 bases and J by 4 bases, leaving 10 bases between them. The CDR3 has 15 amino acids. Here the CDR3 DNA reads TGTGCCAGCAGTTACTCTGCCAGGGGAAATCAGCCCCAGCATTTT. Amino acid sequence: CASSYSARGNQPQHF.

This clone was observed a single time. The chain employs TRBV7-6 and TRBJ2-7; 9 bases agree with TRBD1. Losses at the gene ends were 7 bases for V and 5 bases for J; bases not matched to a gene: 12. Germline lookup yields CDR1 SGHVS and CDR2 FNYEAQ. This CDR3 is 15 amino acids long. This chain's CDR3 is CASIQTGTGKHEQYF. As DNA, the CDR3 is TGTGCCAGCATCCAAACCGGGACAGGGAAACACGAGCAGTACTTC.

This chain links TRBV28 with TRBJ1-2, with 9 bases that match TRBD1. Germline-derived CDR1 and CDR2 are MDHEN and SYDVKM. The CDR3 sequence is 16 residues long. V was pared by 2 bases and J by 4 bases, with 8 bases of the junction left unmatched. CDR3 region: CASSLRDRVTTYGYTF. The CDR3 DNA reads TGTGCCAGCAGTTTAAGGGACAGGGTTACCACCTATGGCTACACCTTC.

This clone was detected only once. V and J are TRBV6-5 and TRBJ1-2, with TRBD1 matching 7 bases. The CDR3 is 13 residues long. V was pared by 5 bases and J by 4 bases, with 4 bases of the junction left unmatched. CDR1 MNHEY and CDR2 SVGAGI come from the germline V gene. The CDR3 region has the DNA TGTGCCAGCAGTCCGACAGGGCTCTATGGCTACACCTTC. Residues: CASSPTGLYGYTF.

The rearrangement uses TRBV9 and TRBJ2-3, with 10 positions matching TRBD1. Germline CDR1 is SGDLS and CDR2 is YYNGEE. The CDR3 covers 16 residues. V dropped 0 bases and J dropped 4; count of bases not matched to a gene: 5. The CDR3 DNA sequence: TGTGCCAGCAGCGTAGAGGGGACAGGGGTCCCAGATACGCAGTATTTT. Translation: CASSVEGTGVPDTQYF.

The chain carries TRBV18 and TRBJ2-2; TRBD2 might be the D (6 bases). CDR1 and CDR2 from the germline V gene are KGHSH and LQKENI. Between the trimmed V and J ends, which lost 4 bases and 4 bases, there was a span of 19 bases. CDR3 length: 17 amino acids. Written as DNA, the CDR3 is TGTGCCAGCTCACTACGTACGCTCCGGGACTCCACCGGGGAGCTGTTTTTT. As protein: CASSLRTLRDSTGELFF.

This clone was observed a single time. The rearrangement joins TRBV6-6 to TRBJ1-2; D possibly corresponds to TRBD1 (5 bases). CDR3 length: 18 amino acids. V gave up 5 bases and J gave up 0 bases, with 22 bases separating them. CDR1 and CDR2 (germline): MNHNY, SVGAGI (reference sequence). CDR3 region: CASSLLRGSELANYGYTF. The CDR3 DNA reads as TGTGCCAGCAGTCTTCTCCGGGGGTCCGAGTTAGCTAACTATGGCTACACCTTC.

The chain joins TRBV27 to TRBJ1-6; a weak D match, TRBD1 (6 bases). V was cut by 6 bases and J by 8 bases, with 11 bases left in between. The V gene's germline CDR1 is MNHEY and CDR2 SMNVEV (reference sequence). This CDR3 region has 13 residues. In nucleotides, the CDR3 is TGTGCCAGCAGGTCCGCAGGGGATTCACCCCTCCACTTT. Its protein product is CASRSAGDSPLHF.

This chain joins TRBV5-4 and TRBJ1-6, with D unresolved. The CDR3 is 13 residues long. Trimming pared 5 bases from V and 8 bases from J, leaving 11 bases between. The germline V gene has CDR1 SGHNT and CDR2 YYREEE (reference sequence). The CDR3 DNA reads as TGTGCCAGCAGTTACGAGGGCTATTCACCCCTCCACTTT. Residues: CASSYEGYSPLHF.

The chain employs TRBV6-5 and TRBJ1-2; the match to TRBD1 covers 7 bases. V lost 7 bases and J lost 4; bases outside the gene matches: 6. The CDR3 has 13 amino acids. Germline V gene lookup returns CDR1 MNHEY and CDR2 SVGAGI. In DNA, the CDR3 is TGTGCCAGCACCACGACAGGGTCCTATGGCTACACCTTC. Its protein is CASTTTGSYGYTF.

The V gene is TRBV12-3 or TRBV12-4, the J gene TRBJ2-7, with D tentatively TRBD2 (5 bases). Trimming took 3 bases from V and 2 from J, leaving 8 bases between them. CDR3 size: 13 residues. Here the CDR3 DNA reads TGTGCCAGCAGTTTGCCGGGAACCTACGAGCAGTACTTC. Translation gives CASSLPGTYEQYF.

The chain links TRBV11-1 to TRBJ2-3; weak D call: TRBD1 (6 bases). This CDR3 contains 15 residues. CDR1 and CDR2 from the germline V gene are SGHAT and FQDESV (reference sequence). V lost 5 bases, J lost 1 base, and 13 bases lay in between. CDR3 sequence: CASSPTGTGTDTQYF. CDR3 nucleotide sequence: TGTGCCAGCAGCCCGACAGGTACGGGCACAGATACGCAGTATTTT. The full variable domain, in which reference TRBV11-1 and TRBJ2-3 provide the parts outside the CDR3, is EAEVAQSPRYKITEKSQAVAFWCDPISGHATLYWYRQILGQGPELLVQFQDESVVDDSQLPKDRFSAERLKGVDSTLKIQPAELGDSAMYLCASSPTGTGTDTQYFGPGTRLTVL.

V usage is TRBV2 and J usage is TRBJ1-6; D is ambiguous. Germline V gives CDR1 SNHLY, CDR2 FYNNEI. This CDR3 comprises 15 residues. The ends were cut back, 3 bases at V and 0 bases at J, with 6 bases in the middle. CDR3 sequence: CASSESSSYNSPLHF. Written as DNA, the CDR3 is TGTGCCAGCAGTGAGAGTAGCTCCTATAATTCACCCCTCCACTTT.